What follows are 5 T cell receptor beta chains derived from one specimen sequenced in a study of blood T cells in healthy people across ages. PCR was performed a second time for roughly 7 to 11 cycles using a sample-barcoded 5' primer and a J-beta primer mix. MiXCR, applied by TCRdb to the 5' RACE reads, yields one record per CDR3 protein. The sample includes about 1,400,000 distinct CDR3 sequences, about 40% of them seen just once. The material sequenced was blood. These receptors originate from a woman in her late teens or twenties in good health.

V gene TRBV20-1 combines with J gene TRBJ2-7, with D tentatively TRBD1 (6 bases). In germline, CDR1 is DFQATT, CDR2 SNEGSKA (reference sequence). The CDR3 contains 14 residues. V was cut by 5 bases and J by 0 bases, with 14 bases left in between. The CDR3 coding sequence is TGCAGTGCTGGGGCAGGGGACCCCTCCTACGAGCAGTACTTC. Translated, it gives CSAGAGDPSYEQYF.

This sequence joins TRBV4-1 and TRBJ1-4, with TRBD1 as a possible D gene (5 bases). This CDR3 is built from 17 residues. Trimming shortened V by 1 base and J by 8 bases, and 20 bases separated the two germline ends. Germline CDR1 reads MGHRA; CDR2 reads YSYEKL. CDR3 loop: CASSQATTRGDREKLFF. CDR3 coding DNA: TGCGCCAGCAGCCAAGCGACAACACGGGGGGATAGGGAAAAACTGTTTTTT.

The rearrangement uses TRBV5-1 and TRBJ2-4; 7 bases are shared with TRBD2. V shed 4 bases, J shed 13 bases, and the junction held 11 bases outside the gene matches. This CDR3 has 13 amino acids. Germline V gene lookup returns CDR1 SGHRS and CDR2 YFSETQ. CDR3 loop: CASSADQAGEQYF. In DNA, the CDR3 is TGCGCCAGCAGCGCCGACCAGGCGGGGGAGCAGTACTTC.

This sequence joins TRBV18 and TRBJ2-2; perhaps TRBD2 as D (5 bases). This CDR3 is built from 16 residues. CDR1 is KGHSH, CDR2 LQKENI, per germline. Trimming removed 1 base from V and 1 base from J, with 10 bases in between. CDR3 region: CASSPRFGENTGELFF. CDR3 DNA sequence: TGTGCCAGCTCACCACGGTTCGGGGAGAACACCGGGGAGCTGTTTTTT.

About this clonotype itself: The junction shows a germline mismatch at one end, possibly a read error. This chain uses TRBV5-1 with TRBJ2-5, with D tentatively TRBD1 (5 bases). The CDR3 loop spans 13 amino acids. Germline V gene sequence: CDR1 SGHRS, CDR2 YFSETQ. CDR3 DNA sequence: TGTGCCAGCAGTGGGGCCGACCAAGAGACCCAGTACTTC. It is translated as CASSGADQETQYF.